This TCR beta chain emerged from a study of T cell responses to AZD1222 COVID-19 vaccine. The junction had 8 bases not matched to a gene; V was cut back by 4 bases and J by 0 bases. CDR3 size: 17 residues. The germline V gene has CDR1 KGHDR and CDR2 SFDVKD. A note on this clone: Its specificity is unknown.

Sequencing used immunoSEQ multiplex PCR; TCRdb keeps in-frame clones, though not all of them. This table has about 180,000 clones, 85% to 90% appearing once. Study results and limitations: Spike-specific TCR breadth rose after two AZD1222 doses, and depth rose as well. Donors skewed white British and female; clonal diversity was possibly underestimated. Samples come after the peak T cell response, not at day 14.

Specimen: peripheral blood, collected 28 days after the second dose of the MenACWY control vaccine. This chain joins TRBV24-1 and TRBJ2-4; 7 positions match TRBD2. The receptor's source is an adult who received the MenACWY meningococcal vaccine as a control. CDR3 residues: CATSDREGRGAKNIQYF. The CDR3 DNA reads TGTGCCACCAGTGACAGGGAGGGGAGAGGAGCCAAAAACATTCAGTACTTC.